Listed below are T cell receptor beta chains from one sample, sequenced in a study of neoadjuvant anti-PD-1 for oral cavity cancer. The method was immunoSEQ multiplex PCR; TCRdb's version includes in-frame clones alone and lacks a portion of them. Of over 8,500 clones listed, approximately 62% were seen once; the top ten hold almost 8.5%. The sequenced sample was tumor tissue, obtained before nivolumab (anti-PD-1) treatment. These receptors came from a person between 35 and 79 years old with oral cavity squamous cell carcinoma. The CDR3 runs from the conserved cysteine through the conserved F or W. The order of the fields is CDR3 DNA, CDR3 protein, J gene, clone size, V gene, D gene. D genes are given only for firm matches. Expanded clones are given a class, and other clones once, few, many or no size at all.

cdr3_nt: TGTGCCAGCTCACTGCAGACAGGGGAAATTGGCTACACCTTC
cdr3_aa: CASSLQTGEIGYTF
j_call: TRBJ1-2
clone_size: few
v_call: TRBV18
d_call: TRBD1

cdr3_nt: TGTGCCAGCAGCCCCTCTAGCGCCGCGAACACCGGGGAGCTGTTTTTT
cdr3_aa: CASSPSSAANTGELFF
j_call: TRBJ2-2
clone_size: NA
v_call: TRBV7-9
d_call: NA

cdr3_nt: TGTGCCAGCAGCCCCCAACGAACTAGCGGGAGCTACAATGAGCAGTTCTTC
cdr3_aa: CASSPQRTSGSYNEQFF
j_call: TRBJ2-1
clone_size: NA
v_call: TRBV5-4
d_call: TRBD2

cdr3_nt: TGTGCCAGCAGCTTATGGACCCCGGAGACCCAGTACTTC
cdr3_aa: CASSLWTPETQYF
j_call: TRBJ2-5
clone_size: few
v_call: TRBV7-9
d_call: NA

cdr3_nt: TGTGCCTGGAGCCGTTTAGACAGGAGCTCCTATAATTCACCCCTCCACTTT
cdr3_aa: CAWSRLDRSSYNSPLHF
j_call: TRBJ1-6
clone_size: NA
v_call: TRBV30
d_call: NA

cdr3_nt: TGCGCCAGCAGCTTACACCCCGAGGATGAGCAGTTCTTC
cdr3_aa: CASSLHPEDEQFF
j_call: TRBJ2-1
clone_size: NA
v_call: TRBV5-1
d_call: NA

cdr3_nt: TGTGCCAGCAGTGAACCCAACAGACAGGTCCCCCAGTACTTC
cdr3_aa: CASSEPNRQVPQYF
j_call: TRBJ2-5
clone_size: NA
v_call: TRBV25-1
d_call: NA

cdr3_nt: TGTGCCACCAGCAGATCTGGCCCGGTGGGAGAAAAACTGTTTTTT
cdr3_aa: CATSRSGPVGEKLFF
j_call: TRBJ1-4
clone_size: NA
v_call: TRBV15
d_call: NA

cdr3_nt: TGTGCCAGCAGTTCCAGGGCGTCTGGGGCCAACGTCCTGACTTTC
cdr3_aa: CASSSRASGANVLTF
j_call: TRBJ2-6
clone_size: NA
v_call: TRBV28
d_call: NA

cdr3_nt: TGTGCCAGTAAACCGGGACAGGGGGCCGGGGAGCTGTTTTTT
cdr3_aa: CASKPGQGAGELFF
j_call: TRBJ2-2
clone_size: NA
v_call: TRBV19
d_call: TRBD1

cdr3_nt: TGTGCCAGCAGTGAAAGGGACAGGGGGATTCAGCCCCAGCATTTT
cdr3_aa: CASSERDRGIQPQHF
j_call: TRBJ1-5
clone_size: NA
v_call: TRBV6-1
d_call: TRBD1

cdr3_nt: TGTGCCAGCTACGGACCCAGACAGGGAGGGATGGCTTTCTTT
cdr3_aa: CASYGPRQGGMAFF
j_call: TRBJ1-1
clone_size: NA
v_call: TRBV6-1
d_call: TRBD1

cdr3_nt: TGTGCCAGTGGGGTTTATAGCAATCAGCCCCAGCATTTT
cdr3_aa: CASGVYSNQPQHF
j_call: TRBJ1-5
clone_size: NA
v_call: TRBV6-1
d_call: NA

cdr3_nt: TGTGCCAGCAGTCAGGCCAATCAGCCCCAGCATTTT
cdr3_aa: CASSQANQPQHF
j_call: TRBJ1-5
clone_size: NA
v_call: TRBV6-6
d_call: NA

cdr3_nt: TGCGCCAGCAGCCATCCCCTGGGGGGCGGCTACACCTTC
cdr3_aa: CASSHPLGGGYTF
j_call: TRBJ1-2
clone_size: NA
v_call: TRBV4-1
d_call: NA

cdr3_nt: TGTGCCAGCAGCTTGACCCAGGGAGGGACTGAAGCTTTCTTT
cdr3_aa: CASSLTQGGTEAFF
j_call: TRBJ1-1
clone_size: NA
v_call: TRBV5-4
d_call: NA

cdr3_nt: TGTGCCAGTAGTATAGGGAACACTGAAGCTTTCTTT
cdr3_aa: CASSIGNTEAFF
j_call: TRBJ1-1
clone_size: few
v_call: TRBV19
d_call: NA

cdr3_nt: TGTGCCAGCAGCTTCACGGGAGGGCTCTCCTACGAGCAGTACTTC
cdr3_aa: CASSFTGGLSYEQYF
j_call: TRBJ2-7
clone_size: few
v_call: TRBV7-9
d_call: TRBD2

cdr3_nt: TGTGCCAGCAGCTCGACAGAGAACTATGGCTACACCTTC
cdr3_aa: CASSSTENYGYTF
j_call: TRBJ1-2
clone_size: few
v_call: TRBV7-9
d_call: NA

cdr3_nt: TGCGCCAGCAGCCATCCTGGACAGGGGATCACTGAAGCTTTCTTT
cdr3_aa: CASSHPGQGITEAFF
j_call: TRBJ1-1
clone_size: once
v_call: TRBV4-1
d_call: TRBD1

cdr3_nt: TGTGCCAGCAGGAAAGGACTAGCGCAGACCTACGAGCAGTACTTC
cdr3_aa: CASRKGLAQTYEQYF
j_call: TRBJ2-7
clone_size: NA
v_call: TRBV27
d_call: TRBD2

cdr3_nt: TGCGCCAGCAGCGTGCAGTGGAATGAGCAGTTCTTC
cdr3_aa: CASSVQWNEQFF
j_call: TRBJ2-1
clone_size: NA
v_call: TRBV5-1
d_call: NA

cdr3_nt: TGTGCCAGCAGGGGACAGGGGCACTACGAGCAGTACTTC
cdr3_aa: CASRGQGHYEQYF
j_call: TRBJ2-7
clone_size: NA
v_call: TRBV6-5
d_call: TRBD1

cdr3_nt: TGCGCCAGCAGTGATTCGTACAGGGGGTCGAAAAGTGGGACCGGGGAGCTGTTTTTT
cdr3_aa: CASSDSYRGSKSGTGELFF
j_call: TRBJ2-2
clone_size: once
v_call: TRBV10-1
d_call: TRBD1